This TCR beta chain was sequenced for a study of breast tumors, draining lymph nodes, adjacent tissues (dated by TCRdb to about 2016). Describing the broader study: Breast cancer patients provided tumor, adjacent nontumor tissue and axillary lymph nodes, and the study compared the TCR beta repertoires across these three sources. The study was designed to assess the relationships and possible T-cell exchange between tumor, surrounding tissue and draining lymph node repertoires in human breast cancer. Paper-wide results and their limitations: A scenario in which most tumor T cells derive from the lymph node and then expand within tumor tissue was judged to be consistent with the data. Rather than being directly demonstrated, the conclusion that tumor T cells originate in lymph nodes was presented as consistent with a hypothesis. Tumor T-cell repertoires showed less diversity than lymph node repertoires and more diversity than nontumor tissue repertoires, and tumor T-cell repertoires showed preferential V and J gene usage. The similarity between tumor and nontumor tissue repertoires was significantly greater in luminal-like breast cancer than in basal-like breast cancer.

The adjacent samples were made up of nontumor breast tissue that surrounded the tumor. This clonotype is medium-sized (0.01 to 0.1%) in its sample. It has no known antigen specificity. Per-base quality was not reported, and no clone a single base away is much larger than it. Data came from an Illumina HiSeq 2000. TCR beta chain libraries were generated through multiplex PCR amplification. The amplified TCR beta chain products were analyzed by high-throughput sequencing. TCRdb reworked the public reads: Q25 trimming with fastp, MiXCR clone assembly, productive beta chains retained. Records with the same CDR3 protein are collapsed into one entry carrying the most frequent genes and DNA. The table for this sample lists approximately 17,000 distinct CDR3 sequences; over 40% of them were counted only once. The ten largest clones represent 10% to 15% of the sample. The CDR3 holds 13 amino acids from the cysteine to the phenylalanine. Just the 39-base CDR3 DNA is kept, in frame starting at base 1. V lost 6 bases and J lost 1 base; the stretch between them is 10 bases long. CDR1 and CDR2 (DFQATT, SNEGSKA) derive from the germline V gene (reference sequence).

The material sequenced was tumor-adjacent breast tissue. The chain couples TRBV20-1 to TRBJ1-3, with the D gene not clear enough to name. The clonotype was recovered from a female donor with breast cancer. Some clones in this sample may be carry-over from other donors' samples. The CDR3 sequence is CSAGHNSGNTIYF. The sequenced DNA: TGCAGTGCCGGTCATAATTCTGGAAACACCATATATTTT.